The TCR beta chain under discussion was sequenced for a study of T cell repertoires in cytomegalovirus infection (dated by TCRdb to between 2017 and 2020). For the wider study: The HLA type of each donor mattered for the analysis, because public TCR beta signatures pointed to carriage of CMV infection along with the matching HLA type. Paper-wide results and their limitations: Cumulative frequency of public TCR beta family members discriminated carriers of CMV infection plus the relevant HLA type in this cohort and an independent approximately 350-donor cohort. The ex vivo response was dominated by HLA-C-restricted CMV-specific TCR beta clonotypes, which also provided the single most frequent clonotype in two of eight donors.

Regarding this clonotype: The antigen it recognizes is unknown. No much larger clonotype is one base removed from it; base qualities were not supplied.

Sequencing was carried out with an Illumina HiSeq 1500. TCRdb passed the public sequencing reads through fastp at Q25 and MiXCR, retaining productive beta sequences. Merged by CDR3 protein, the rows form single entries marked with the most common genes and DNA. The sample table records about 360,000 distinct CDR3 sequences; around 18% of these occur just once. The biggest ten clones account for roughly 9% of the sample. Cut back by 6 bases and 3 bases, the V and J ends lie 15 bases apart. Including the terminal cysteine and phenylalanine, the CDR3 comprises 14 residues. The entry retains the CDR3 DNA only, 42 bases that are in frame from base 1. Looking up the germline V gene yields CDR1 MNHEY and CDR2 SVGEGT.

The sequence links TRBV6-2 or TRBV6-3 to TRBJ2-7; no confident D gene assignment can be made. The sample taken for sequencing was PBMCs. This TCR derives from a human donor in good health (CMV status not recorded). Some clones in this sample may be carry-over from other donors' samples. The nucleotide sequence is TGTGCCAGCAGCTCCCCAGACCGAAACTACGAGCAGTACTTC. This sequence encodes CASSSPDRNYEQYF.